This note documents a single TCR beta chain sequence. Per the authors' pipeline: By means of reference gene primer amplification, nucleated cell counts were estimated. TCRdb keeps only in-frame clones here, not all; method: immunoSEQ multiplex PCR. For V, J and clone size, that table is used; D and trimming come from the DNA. The data hold about 76,000 clones, with 90% observed a single time. V lost 3 bases and J lost 0, with 4 bases in between. The CDR3 sequence is 13 residues long. Germline V gives CDR1 MNHEY, CDR2 SMNVEV (reference sequence). This record belongs to a study of blood T cell repertoires in COVID-19.

The receptor was isolated from a human donor in a cohort sampled during active COVID-19. This sequence joins TRBV27 and TRBJ2-3; D is uncertain. The sequencing sample was made of peripheral blood. CDR3 nucleotide sequence: TGTGCCAGCAGTTTCCTTAGCACAGATACGCAGTATTTT. This gives the protein CASSFLSTDTQYF.